One sample yielded the 29 T cell receptor beta chains listed below, sequenced in a study of blood T cell repertoires in COVID-19. Assay: immunoSEQ multiplex PCR; the TCRdb copy retains only in-frame clones and omits some. Altogether roughly 100,000 clones are present, around 82% being singletons, with the ten largest covering roughly 13%. The specimen sequenced was peripheral blood. Receptor source: a human donor in a cohort sampled during active or convalescent COVID-19.

This clone was counted once. V is TRBV5-1 and J is TRBJ2-2; TRBD1 agrees at 11 bases. With 4 bases clipped from V and 4 bases from J, the junction kept 3 bases outside the gene matches. The CDR3 runs to 15 residues. From germline, CDR1 is SGHRS and CDR2 YFSETQ. CDR3 sequence (DNA): TGCGCCAGCAGCAGGGGACAGGGGGGCACCGGGGAGCTGTTTTTT. Protein: CASSRGQGGTGELFF.

The rearrangement links TRBV27 to TRBJ1-3, with TRBD1 matching 10 bases. Germline lookup yields CDR1 MNHEY and CDR2 SMNVEV (reference sequence). Losses at the gene ends were 5 bases for V and 0 bases for J; bases not matched to a gene: 4. There are 16 residues in the CDR3. The CDR3 reads CASSPGQGNSGNTIYF. The DNA for the CDR3 is TGTGCCAGCAGTCCGGGACAGGGGAACTCTGGAAACACCATATATTTT.

DNA for the CDR3: TGCGCCAGCAGCCATACACCACCTGGGGCCAACGTCCTGACTTTC. It yields the protein CASSHTPPGANVLTF. This chain connects TRBV4-1 to TRBJ2-6; D gene uncertain. Germline CDR1 reads MGHRA; CDR2 reads YSYEKL. The V end lost 3 bases, the J end lost 2 bases, and 8 bases lay between the germline ends. The CDR3 is 15 amino acids.

The V call is TRBV19, the J call TRBJ2-7; D is possibly TRBD1 (6 bases). V shed 4 bases and J shed 2 bases, with 15 bases lying between them. Germline V gives CDR1 LNHDA, CDR2 SQIVND (reference sequence). The CDR3 extends over 15 amino acids. This CDR3 is CASSRTRDTAYEQYF. The CDR3 coding sequence is TGTGCCAGTAGTAGGACCCGGGACACCGCCTACGAGCAGTACTTC.

The chain links TRBV18 to TRBJ2-1; 10 bases are a match to TRBD1. This CDR3 spans 15 amino acids. CDR1 and CDR2 from the germline V gene are KGHSH and LQKENI. V shed 3 bases and J 6 bases; nucleotides not matched to a gene: 5. The CDR3 loop reads CASSPTGTGANEQFF. The CDR3 nucleotides are TGTGCCAGCTCACCGACCGGGACAGGGGCCAATGAGCAGTTCTTC.

The rearrangement links TRBV4-2 to TRBJ1-4; D perhaps matches TRBD1 (6 bases). V lost 1 base, J lost 8 bases, and 17 bases lay in between. Germline V lookup: CDR1 LGHNA, CDR2 YNFKEQ. The CDR3 is 16 residues long. CDR3 residues: CASSQAAVDRGEKLFF. The CDR3 DNA reads as TGTGCCAGCAGCCAAGCGGCCGTGGACAGAGGGGAAAAACTGTTTTTT.

V usage is TRBV9 and J usage is TRBJ2-3; 9 bases are a match to TRBD1. Trimming at V came to 0 bases and at J to 8 bases, leaving 7 bases not matched to a gene. This CDR3 contains 15 residues. CDR1 is SGDLS, CDR2 YYNGEE, per germline. CDR3: CASSVGTGESGTQYF. CDR3 in DNA: TGTGCCAGCAGCGTAGGGACAGGGGAGTCTGGTACGCAGTATTTT.

This clone was found a few times. The chain combines TRBV9 with TRBJ2-1; 10 bases fit TRBD2. Germline CDR1 and CDR2: SGDLS and YYNGEE. V dropped 4 bases and J dropped 4; count of bases not matched to a gene: 8. The CDR3 has 16 residues. The CDR3 is CASSSPTSGPYNEQFF. CDR3 bases: TGTGCCAGCAGCTCTCCGACTAGCGGGCCTTACAATGAGCAGTTCTTC.

The chain couples TRBV6-5 to TRBJ1-2; D may be TRBD1 (6 bases). Germline values: CDR1 MNHEY, CDR2 SVGAGI. Deletions cut 0 bases from V and 3 bases from J, with 8 bases between. This CDR3 spans 14 amino acids. CDR3 protein: CASSYSAGDYGYTF. CDR3 DNA sequence: TGTGCCAGCAGTTACTCTGCAGGGGACTATGGCTACACCTTC.

V and J are TRBV7-2 and TRBJ2-3; 10 bases line up with TRBD2. The junction had 5 bases not matched to a gene; V was cut back by 4 bases and J by 1 base. Per germline, CDR1 SGHTA and CDR2 FQGNSA. CDR3 length: 16 residues. This chain's CDR3 is CASSSSLAGGTDTQYF. CDR3 DNA: TGTGCCAGCAGCTCTTCCCTAGCGGGAGGCACAGATACGCAGTATTTT.

The chain links TRBV6-5 to TRBJ2-5; 11 bases are shared with TRBD1. The CDR3 runs 14 residues. CDR1 is MNHEY, CDR2 SVGAGI, per germline. The V and J ends lost 8 bases and 4 bases, in that order; junction bases with no gene match: 6. The CDR3 nucleotides are TGTGCCAGCGGACAGGGGGCACGGATAGAGACCCAGTACTTC. Amino acids: CASGQGARIETQYF.

This sequence joins TRBV28 and TRBJ1-4; no firm D call. With 5 bases removed from V and 7 bases from J, the gap between germline ends came to 17 bases. The germline V gene encodes CDR1 MDHEN and CDR2 SYDVKM. This CDR3 has 15 residues. The DNA for the CDR3 is TGTGCCAGCAGTCCGAGCACGAACCTCGGTGAAAAACTGTTTTTT. It specifies CASSPSTNLGEKLFF. Full variable domain (missing parts from reference TRBV28 and TRBJ1-4): DVKVTQSSRYLVKRTGEKVFLECVQDMDHENMFWYRQDPGLGLRLIYFSYDVKMKEKGDIPEGYSVSREKKERFSLILESASTNQTSMYLCASSPSTNLGEKLFFGSGTQLSVL.

This rearrangement joins TRBV5-1 to TRBJ2-3; no reliable D call. Between the trimmed V and J ends, which lost 0 bases and 4 bases, there was a span of 9 bases. The germline V gene encodes CDR1 SGHRS and CDR2 YFSETQ. The CDR3 runs 14 residues. CDR3 bases: TGCGCCAGCAGCTTGGCCGCGGCGCCAGATACGCAGTATTTT. This translates into CASSLAAAPDTQYF.

The chain employs TRBV7-2 and TRBJ2-7, with 9 bases matching TRBD1. The length of the CDR3 is 15 residues. Germline V gives CDR1 SGHTA, CDR2 FQGNSA. Trimming took 5 bases from V and 4 from J; bases not matched to a gene: 9. CDR3: CASSPRTGVVYEQYF. For the CDR3, the DNA is TGTGCCAGCAGCCCTCGGACAGGGGTGGTTTACGAGCAGTACTTC.

V and J are TRBV6-5 and TRBJ2-7; tentative D call: TRBD1 (5 bases). Per germline, CDR1 MNHEY and CDR2 SVGAGI. Trimming took off 7 bases at V and 0 bases at J, with 13 bases between the two ends. The CDR3 is made up of 14 amino acids. CDR3 in DNA: TGTGCCAGCACACAGGCCCTCAACTCCTACGAGCAGTACTTC. This translates into CASTQALNSYEQYF.

CDR3 sequence (DNA): TGTGCCAGCAGCTTAGACAGGGACGAGACCCAGTACTTC. Translating gives CASSLDRDETQYF. The chain recombines TRBV7-2 with TRBJ2-5, with D possibly matching TRBD1 (6 bases). V gave up 1 base and J gave up 5 bases, with 8 bases separating them. This CDR3 has 13 residues. Germline CDR1 reads SGHTA; CDR2 reads FQGNSA.

This clone was detected only a few times. This chain uses TRBV10-3 with TRBJ1-5; the match to TRBD1 covers 8 bases. The CDR3 covers 17 residues. The germline gives CDR1 ENHRY, CDR2 SYGVKD. V lost 5 bases to trimming and J lost 1 base; unmatched junction nucleotides: 10. CDR3 coding DNA: TGTGCCATCAGTCCCTCGAGGGACAGGTTGAGCAATCAGCCCCAGCATTTT. Amino acid sequence: CAISPSRDRLSNQPQHF.

The chain couples TRBV27 to TRBJ1-1, with 8 bases matching TRBD1. The V gene end was trimmed by 6 bases and the J gene end by 6 bases; junction bases not matched to a gene: 6. The CDR3 covers 13 residues. CDR1 is MNHEY, CDR2 SMNVEV, per germline (reference sequence). CDR3 region: CASRTDRASEAFF. CDR3 DNA sequence: TGTGCCAGCAGAACGGACAGGGCCTCTGAAGCTTTCTTT.

The V and J genes are TRBV20-1 and TRBJ2-1; D perhaps matches TRBD2 (6 bases). Trimming took off 3 bases at V and 6 bases at J, with 15 bases between the two ends. Germline V CDR1 and CDR2: DFQATT, SNEGSKA (reference sequence). This CDR3 spans 14 amino acids. The chain's CDR3 is CSASFGTPSNEQFF. CDR3 nucleotides: TGCAGTGCTAGTTTCGGGACTCCTTCCAATGAGCAGTTCTTC.

The chain combines TRBV5-1 with TRBJ1-1, with TRBD1 identical over 7 bases. The germline V gene encodes CDR1 SGHRS and CDR2 YFSETQ. The CDR3 consists of 15 residues. J lost 4 bases, V lost 4 bases, and 10 bases had no gene match. The CDR3 DNA reads as TGCGCCAGCAGCGTCGACAGGGTAGGAATCACTGAAGCTTTCTTT. This codes for CASSVDRVGITEAFF.

This chain joins TRBV11-2 and TRBJ2-5, with a weak D call TRBD2 (5 bases). The V end lost 4 bases, the J end lost 2 bases, and 17 bases lay between the germline ends. This CDR3 has 16 residues. Germline values: CDR1 SGHAT, CDR2 FQNNGV. The CDR3 DNA follows: TGTGCCAGCAGCTCCCAGATTGGCGGGCGTCAAGAGACCCAGTACTTC. Protein sequence: CASSSQIGGRQETQYF. Full variable domain (missing parts from reference TRBV11-2 and TRBJ2-5): EAGVAQSPRYKIIEKRQSVAFWCNPISGHATLYWYQQILGQGPKLLIQFQNNGVVDDSQLPKDRFSAERLKGVDSTLKIQPAKLEDSAVYLCASSSQIGGRQETQYFGPGTRLLVL.

This clone was found once. The chain combines TRBV11-2 with TRBJ1-1; D unclear. This CDR3 spans 15 amino acids. Trimming took 4 bases from V and 0 from J, leaving 12 bases between them. Germline V gene data show CDR1 as SGHAT and CDR2 as FQNNGV. CDR3 amino acids: CASSSVAGMNTEAFF. The CDR3 DNA is TGTGCCAGCAGCTCAGTCGCCGGGATGAACACTGAAGCTTTCTTT.

The V and J genes are TRBV5-6 and TRBJ1-1, with TRBD1 matching over 8 bases. The CDR3 has 14 amino acids. CDR1 is SGHDT, CDR2 YYEEEE, per germline. V trimming: 0 bases; J trimming: 4 bases; junction bases outside the gene matches: 2. CDR3 DNA sequence: TGTGCCAGCAGCTTGGCCGACAGGGGCACTGAAGCTTTCTTT. It is translated as CASSLADRGTEAFF.

The chain joins TRBV27 to TRBJ2-7, with D tentatively TRBD1 (6 bases). The V gene lost 5 bases and the J gene lost 0 bases, with 14 bases spanning the gap. Per germline, CDR1 MNHEY and CDR2 SMNVEV (reference sequence). There are 15 residues in the CDR3. CDR3 amino acids: CASSKKDRNSYEQYF. In nucleotides, the CDR3 is TGTGCCAGCAGTAAAAAGGACAGAAACTCCTACGAGCAGTACTTC.

This clone was counted a few times. The genes are TRBV2 and TRBJ1-2; D remains ambiguous. This CDR3 has 12 amino acids. Trimming removed 8 bases at V and 4 bases at J, with 11 bases between. The germline V gene encodes CDR1 SNHLY and CDR2 FYNNEI. CDR3 residues: CASRPESYGYTF. The CDR3 DNA reads as TGTGCCAGCCGGCCGGAGAGCTATGGCTACACCTTC.

This clone was found many times. This sequence joins TRBV9 and TRBJ2-7, with D possibly matching TRBD2 (5 bases). V gave up 1 base and J gave up 1 base, with 9 bases separating them. The CDR3 has 14 amino acids. Germline loops: CDR1 SGDLS, CDR2 YYNGEE. This CDR3 reads CASSVSGGSYEQYF. CDR3 in DNA: TGTGCCAGCAGCGTAAGCGGCGGATCCTACGAGCAGTACTTC.

The rearrangement uses TRBV7-3 and TRBJ2-4; 11 bases agree with TRBD2. With V trimmed by 5 bases and J by 7 bases, 10 bases remained unmatched. The CDR3 sequence is 16 residues long. The germline CDR1 and CDR2 sequences are SGHTA and FQGTGA. The CDR3 protein is CASSPGLAGMGNIQYF. CDR3 nucleotides: TGTGCCAGCAGCCCCGGACTAGCGGGTATGGGGAACATTCAGTACTTC.

V is TRBV7-9 and J is TRBJ1-1; TRBD1 matches at 8 bases. The J segment lost 6 bases and the V segment lost 5 bases, leaving 2 bases of the junction unmatched. The germline V gene has CDR1 SEHNR and CDR2 FQNEAQ (reference sequence). This CDR3 is 12 amino acids long. The CDR3 coding sequence is TGTGCCAGCAGCCGACAGGGGTCTGAAGCTTTCTTT. This codes for CASSRQGSEAFF.

With regard to this clone: Relative to the germline gene, one junction end is altered; a read error may explain this. This chain joins TRBV7-7 and TRBJ2-5, with unresolved D. Germline V lookup: CDR1 SSHAT, CDR2 FNYEAQ (reference sequence). The CDR3 has 13 residues. CDR3 DNA sequence: TGTGCTAGCAGCTTAGTTCTCGGGGAGACCCAGTACTTC. Encoded protein: CASSLVLGETQYF.